This T cell receptor (beta chain) was identified in a study of T cell responses to AZD1222 COVID-19 vaccine. Study findings and constraints: Only 5 or 6 AZD1222 recipients tested seropositive at baseline. The donor cohort was predominantly white British with a female majority, and clonal diversity may have been underestimated. Spike-specific TCR repertoires showed rising breadth and depth after two AZD1222 doses. Spike was spanned by vaccine-associated CD4 TCRs, which were dominant at 160-218 and 743-854.

Details on this clone: What it recognizes is unknown.

Clones were sequenced by immunoSEQ multiplex PCR, and TCRdb holds only the in-frame ones, with some missing. The sample shows 100,000 to 150,000 clones, over 75% of them seen only once. Sequenced material: peripheral blood, taken on day 0 of AZD1222 vaccination. The receptor comes from an adult in good health.

DNA for the CDR3: TGTGCCAGCAGTTCCCGACAGGGGGCCGGCAATCAGCCCCAGCATTTT. It translates to CASSSRQGAGNQPQHF. The rearrangement links TRBV6-5 to TRBJ1-5; 10 nucleotides agree with TRBD1. Germline CDR1 and CDR2: MNHEY and SVGAGI. J was trimmed by 2 bases and V by 4 bases; bases with no gene match: 5. The CDR3 covers 16 residues.